Listed below are T cell receptor beta chains from one sample, sequenced in a study of regulatory T cells in long-lasting Graves disease. TCRdb itself ran the multiplex PCR reads through MiXCR, one entry per CDR3 protein. The profile covers 360,000 or so distinct CDR3 sequences, with approximately 16% appearing a single time and approximately 30% taken by the ten largest. A further study also used this sample, focusing on T cells in Graves' hyperthyroidism and ophthalmopathy.

Sample: peripheral blood mononuclear cells (PBMCs), taken at new diagnosis, from a patient treated with antithyroid drugs. Every receptor here comes from a man aged 35-49 years with Graves disease. CDR3s include the opening cysteine and the closing phenylalanine or tryptophan. A D gene is named only where the DNA matches it firmly. Rows may omit the clone size; those that give it use once, few, many or a size class.

>TRBJ2-7|13|NA|NA|TRBV29-1
TGCAGGCCACGACATAACGGACCCTACGAGCAGTACTTC
CRPRHNGPYEQYF
>TRBJ2-7|12|NA|many|TRBV28
TGTGCCAGCAGTTTCGCACAGCTCGAGCAGTACTTC
CASSFAQLEQYF
>TRBJ1-5|15|NA|few|TRBV7-6
TGTGCCAGCAGCGGACGGATTGGCGGATGTCAGCCCCAGCATTTT
CASSGRIGGCQPQHF
>TRBJ2-1|19|TRBD2|few|TRBV7-3
TGTGCCAGCAGCTTAACCCCCCCTTTGAGCGGGGGGACATACAATGAGCAGTTCTTC
CASSLTPPLSGGTYNEQFF
>TRBJ2-7|11|NA|many|TRBV7-9
TGTGCCAGCAGCCTGACAGGCGAGCAGTACTTC
CASSLTGEQYF
>TRBJ2-7|14|TRBD1|many|TRBV28
TGTGCCACCAAGGAAGGGACAGGGGACCTCGAGCAGTACTTC
CATKEGTGDLEQYF
>TRBJ1-4|14|TRBD1|many|TRBV7-6
TGTGCCAGCAGCTTGGGACAGGATAATGAAAAACTGTTTTTT
CASSLGQDNEKLFF
>TRBJ1-1|15|TRBD1|NA|TRBV2
TGTGCCAGCAGTGCGGGGGACAGTATGAACACTGAAGCTTTCTTT
CASSAGDSMNTEAFF
>TRBJ1-2|15|TRBD1|few|TRBV5-1
TGCGCCAGCACCCTCGACAGGGGTGGTCACTATGGCTACACCTTC
CASTLDRGGHYGYTF
>TRBJ2-7|14|TRBD1|many|TRBV10-3
TGTGCCATCAGTGGATCCGGGACAGGGTATGAGCAGTACTTC
CAISGSGTGYEQYF
>TRBJ2-7|12|NA|NA|TRBV5-6
TGTGCCAGCAGCTTGGTCAGTAACGAGCAGTACTTC
CASSLVSNEQYF
>TRBJ1-1|15|NA|once|TRBV28
TGTGCCAGCAGTCCATGGGACGGTCTGAACACTGAAGCTTTCTTT
CASSPWDGLNTEAFF
>TRBJ2-5|17|TRBD2|few|TRBV20-1
TGCAGTGCTAGACTCGTTACTAGCGTTTTAAACCAAGAGACCCAGTACTTC
CSARLVTSVLNQETQYF
>TRBJ1-6|14|TRBD1|many|TRBV7-9
TGTGCCAGCAGCCTGGACAGGGGGATGTCACCCCTCCACTTT
CASSLDRGMSPLHF
>TRBJ2-7|14|TRBD1|NA|TRBV5-4
TGTGCCAGCAGGCTACAGGGGTCCCCCTACGAGCAGTACTTC
CASRLQGSPYEQYF
>TRBJ2-7|16|TRBD2|many|TRBV11-2
TGTGCCAGCAGCTTAGATCACCGACTAGCGGGGGGCGAGCAGTACTTC
CASSLDHRLAGGEQYF
>TRBJ1-1|12|NA|NA|TRBV6-2/TRBV6-3
TGTGCCAGCAGTGAGGCCAGGACTGAAGCTTTCTTT
CASSEARTEAFF
>TRBJ2-7|14|NA|few|TRBV4-3
TGCGCCAGCAGCCATCGTATCGAGAGCTACGAGCAGTACTTC
CASSHRIESYEQYF
>TRBJ1-1|17|TRBD1|NA|TRBV4-1
TGCGCCAGCAGCCAAGGGGGCCTCGGGACAGGCAACACTGAAGCTTTCTTT
CASSQGGLGTGNTEAFF
>TRBJ1-5|13|TRBD1|many|TRBV18
TGTGCCAGCTCACAGGGGGCAGCTCAGCCCCAGCATTTT
CASSQGAAQPQHF
>TRBJ2-5|16|TRBD1|many|TRBV12-3/TRBV12-4
TGTGCCAGCAGTCCATCGGGACAGGTGGTTGGAGAGACCCAGTACTTC
CASSPSGQVVGETQYF
>TRBJ1-4|14|NA|NA|TRBV5-1
TGTGCCAGCAGCCGCGGAGGGTTTTATGAAAAACTGTTTTTT
CASSRGGFYEKLFF
>TRBJ2-1|14|NA|many|TRBV7-8
TGTGCCAGCAGCCCGAGGAGGGACTCCCATGAGCAGTTCTTC
CASSPRRDSHEQFF
>TRBJ2-7|13|NA|many|TRBV7-9
TGTGCCAGCAGCTTAGTCCTCGGATACGAGCAGTACTTC
CASSLVLGYEQYF
>TRBJ2-1|20|NA|few|TRBV28
TGTGCCAGCAGTTTAAGAGGCTTCGGGGGTTCACCCAGATTTTACAATGAGCAGTTCTTC
CASSLRGFGGSPRFYNEQFF
>TRBJ2-7|14|TRBD1|many|TRBV7-2
TGTGCCAGCAGCCCCCGGGACAGGGTCCCCGAGCAGTACTTC
CASSPRDRVPEQYF
>TRBJ1-1|13|NA|many|TRBV10-1
TGCGCCAGCAGTGAGCGGGGTCCCACTGAAGCTTTCTTT
CASSERGPTEAFF
>TRBJ2-3|15|NA|many|TRBV7-3
TGTGCCAGCAGCCGCGGGGCGTCTAGCACAGATACGCAGTATTTT
CASSRGASSTDTQYF
>TRBJ1-2|13|TRBD1|NA|TRBV27
TGTGCCAGCAGTCTGACAGGGATTTATGGCTACACCTTC
CASSLTGIYGYTF
>TRBJ1-1|15|TRBD1|NA|TRBV4-3
TGCGCCAGCAGCCAAGTTGACAGGGATGTCCCTGAAGCTTTCTTT
CASSQVDRDVPEAFF
>TRBJ2-2|14|NA|few|TRBV5-1
TGCGCCAGCAGCCCCCCAGGGGGGACCGGGGAGCTGTTTTTT
CASSPPGGTGELFF
>TRBJ2-2|15|NA|NA|TRBV11-2
TGTGCCAGCAGCTTAGTAGGAGGGTCCACCGGGGAGCTGTTTTTT
CASSLVGGSTGELFF
>TRBJ1-1|13|NA|NA|TRBV5-1
TGCGCCAGCAGCTTGGATACAGGGACTGAAGCTTTCTTT
CASSLDTGTEAFF
>TRBJ1-5|13|NA|many|TRBV12-3/TRBV12-4
TGTGCCAGCAGTTTAAGTACCCGGGGTATCCGGCATTTT
CASSLSTRGIRHF
>TRBJ2-3|16|TRBD2|many|TRBV5-1
TGCGCCAGCAGCTTGACCCTAGCGGGGGGGCCAAATACGCAGTATTTT
CASSLTLAGGPNTQYF
>TRBJ2-3|14|NA|many|TRBV20-1
TGCAGTGCACCGAGGGGGGGGGCGACAGATACGCAGTATTTT
CSAPRGGATDTQYF
>TRBJ2-7|14|NA|NA|TRBV30
TGTGCCTGGAGTCTGGGGCAGGGGTCACACGAGCAGTACTTC
CAWSLGQGSHEQYF
>TRBJ1-5|17|NA|many|TRBV6-1
TGTGCCAGCAGTCCCCAGGCTGGACGGTATAGCAATCAGCCCCAGCATTTT
CASSPQAGRYSNQPQHF